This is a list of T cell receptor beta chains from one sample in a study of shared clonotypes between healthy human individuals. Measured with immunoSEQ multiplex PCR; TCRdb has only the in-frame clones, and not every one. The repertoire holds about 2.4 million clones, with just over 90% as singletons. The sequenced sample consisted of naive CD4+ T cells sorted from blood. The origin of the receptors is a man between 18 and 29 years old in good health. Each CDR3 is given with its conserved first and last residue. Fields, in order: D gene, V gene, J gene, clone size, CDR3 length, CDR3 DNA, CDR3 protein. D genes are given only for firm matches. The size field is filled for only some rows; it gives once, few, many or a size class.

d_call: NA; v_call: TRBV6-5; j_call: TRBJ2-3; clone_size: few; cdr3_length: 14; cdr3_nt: TGTGCCAGCAGCCATAGACAGGCCTCAGATACGCAGTATTTT; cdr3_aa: CASSHRQASDTQYF
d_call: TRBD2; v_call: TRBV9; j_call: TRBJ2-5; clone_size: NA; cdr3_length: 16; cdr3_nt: TGTGCCAGCAGCGTATTGAGCGGAGCGGGGGGAGAGACCCAGTACTTC; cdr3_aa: CASSVLSGAGGETQYF
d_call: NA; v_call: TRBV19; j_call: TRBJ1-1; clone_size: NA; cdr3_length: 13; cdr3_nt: TGTGCCAGTAGTATGTGGGGAACCACTGAAGCTTTCTTT; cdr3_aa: CASSMWGTTEAFF
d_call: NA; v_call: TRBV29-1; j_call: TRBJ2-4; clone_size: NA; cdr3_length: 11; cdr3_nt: TGCAGCGTTGGAGGGGGATACATTCAGTACTTC; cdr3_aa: CSVGGGYIQYF
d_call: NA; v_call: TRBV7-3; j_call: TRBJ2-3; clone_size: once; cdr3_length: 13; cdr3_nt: TGTGCCAGCAGCTTTGGAGGGCCAGATACGCAGTATTTT; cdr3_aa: CASSFGGPDTQYF
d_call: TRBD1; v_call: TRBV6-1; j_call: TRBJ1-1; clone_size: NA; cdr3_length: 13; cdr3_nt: TGTGCCAGCAGGGCACCAGGGGGCGATCGAGCTTTCTTT; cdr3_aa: CASRAPGGDRAFF
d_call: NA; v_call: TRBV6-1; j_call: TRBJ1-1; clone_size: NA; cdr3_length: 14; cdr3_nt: TGTGCCAGCAGCCACAGGGAGATAGACACTGAAGCTTTCTTT; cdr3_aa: CASSHREIDTEAFF
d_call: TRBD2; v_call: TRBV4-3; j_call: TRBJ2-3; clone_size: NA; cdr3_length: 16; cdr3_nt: TGCGCCAGCAGCCCGGGTGTCGGACTAGCGGGAGAAACGCAGTATTTT; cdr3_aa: CASSPGVGLAGETQYF
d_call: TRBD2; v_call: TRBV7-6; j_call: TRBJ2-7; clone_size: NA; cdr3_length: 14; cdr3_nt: TGTGCCAGCAGCTTAGGGACTAGGACGTACGAGCAGTACTTC; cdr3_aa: CASSLGTRTYEQYF
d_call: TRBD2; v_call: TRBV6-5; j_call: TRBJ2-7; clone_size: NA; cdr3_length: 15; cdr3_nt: TGTGCCAGCAGTAGGACTAGCGGGGTTCCCGGCGAGCAGTACTTC; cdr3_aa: CASSRTSGVPGEQYF
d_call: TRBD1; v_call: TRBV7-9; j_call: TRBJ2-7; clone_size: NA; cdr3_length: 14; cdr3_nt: TGTGCCAGCAGCTCGACAGGGGGCATTTACGAGCAGTACTTC; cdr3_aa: CASSSTGGIYEQYF
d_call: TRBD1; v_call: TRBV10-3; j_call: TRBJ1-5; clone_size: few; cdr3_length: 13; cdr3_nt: TGTGCCATTGGACAGGGGAGCGACCAGCCCCAGCATTTT; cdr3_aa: CAIGQGSDQPQHF
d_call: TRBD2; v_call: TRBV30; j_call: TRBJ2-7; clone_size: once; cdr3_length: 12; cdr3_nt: TGTGCCTGTACTAGCGGGGGGTACGAGCAGTACTTC; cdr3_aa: CACTSGGYEQYF
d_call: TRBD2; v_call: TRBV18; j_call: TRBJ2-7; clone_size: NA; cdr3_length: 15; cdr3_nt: TGTGCCAGCTCACCACCGGCGGGAGGGAAGAACGAGCAGTACTTC; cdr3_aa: CASSPPAGGKNEQYF
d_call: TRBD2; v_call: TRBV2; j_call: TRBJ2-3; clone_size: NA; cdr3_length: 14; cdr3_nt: TGTGCCAGCAACTCGGCGGGGGGGCCAGATACGCAGTATTTT; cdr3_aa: CASNSAGGPDTQYF
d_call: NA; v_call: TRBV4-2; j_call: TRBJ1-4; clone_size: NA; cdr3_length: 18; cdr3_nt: TGTGCCAGCAGCCAGGATTTTAGGACAGCGGCAACTAATGAAAAACTGTTTTTT; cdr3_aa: CASSQDFRTAATNEKLFF
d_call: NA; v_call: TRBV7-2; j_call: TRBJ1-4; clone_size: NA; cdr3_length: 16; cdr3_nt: TGTGCCAGCAGCTCTAGGACAGCTGCAACTAATGAAAAACTGTTTTTT; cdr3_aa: CASSSRTAATNEKLFF
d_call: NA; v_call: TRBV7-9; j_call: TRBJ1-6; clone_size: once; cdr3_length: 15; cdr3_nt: TGTGCCAGCAGCATCCACAGGGATGATAATTCACCCCTCCACTTT; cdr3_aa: CASSIHRDDNSPLHF
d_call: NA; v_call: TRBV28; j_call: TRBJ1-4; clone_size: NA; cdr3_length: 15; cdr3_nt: TGTGCCACCACGGCCCCAGGGGCGCGAAATGAAAAACTGTTTTTT; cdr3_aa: CATTAPGARNEKLFF
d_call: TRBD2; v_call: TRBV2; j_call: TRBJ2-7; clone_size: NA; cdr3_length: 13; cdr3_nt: TGTGCCAGCAGTGTCGGGGGGGCCTTCGAGCAGTACTTC; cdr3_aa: CASSVGGAFEQYF
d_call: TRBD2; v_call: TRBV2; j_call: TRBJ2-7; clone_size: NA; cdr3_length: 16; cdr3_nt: TGTGCCAGCACCGAACTAGCGGGAGCACCTCGTTACGAGCAGTACTTC; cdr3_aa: CASTELAGAPRYEQYF
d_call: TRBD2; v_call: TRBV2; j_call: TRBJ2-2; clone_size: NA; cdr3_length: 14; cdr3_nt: TGTGCCACCCCGGCTAGCGGGGGCACCGGGGAGCTGTTTTTT; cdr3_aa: CATPASGGTGELFF
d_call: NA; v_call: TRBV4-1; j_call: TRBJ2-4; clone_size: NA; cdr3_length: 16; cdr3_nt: TGCGCCAGCAGCCAAGGTCAGGGAGAACCCAAAAACATTCAGTACTTC; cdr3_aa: CASSQGQGEPKNIQYF
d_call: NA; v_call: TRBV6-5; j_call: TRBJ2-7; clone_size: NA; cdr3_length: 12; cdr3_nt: TGTGCCAGCAGTCGCATCGGGGACGAGCAGTACTTC; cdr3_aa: CASSRIGDEQYF
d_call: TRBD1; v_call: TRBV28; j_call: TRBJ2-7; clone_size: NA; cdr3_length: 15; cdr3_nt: TGTGCCAGCAGTACACAGGGGGCAGGTTCCTACGAGCAGTACTTC; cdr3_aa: CASSTQGAGSYEQYF
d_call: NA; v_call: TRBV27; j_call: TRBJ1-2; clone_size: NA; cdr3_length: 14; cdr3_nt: TGTGCCAGCAGTGGGGGACACCCTTGGAGGGGCTACACCTTC; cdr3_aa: CASSGGHPWRGYTF
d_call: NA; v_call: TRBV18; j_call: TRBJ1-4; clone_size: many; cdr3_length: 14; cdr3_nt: TGTGCCAGCTCACCAGGGGCAACTAATGAAAAACTGTTTTTT; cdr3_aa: CASSPGATNEKLFF
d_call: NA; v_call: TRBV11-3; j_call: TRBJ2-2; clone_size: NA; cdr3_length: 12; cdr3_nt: TGTGCCAGCTCCCCGGGCACCGGGGAGCTGTTTTTT; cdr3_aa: CASSPGTGELFF
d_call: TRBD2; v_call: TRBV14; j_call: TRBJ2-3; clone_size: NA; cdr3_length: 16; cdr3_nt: TGTGCCAGCAGCGCACTAGCGGGAGGTAGGACAGATACGCAGTATTTT; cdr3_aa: CASSALAGGRTDTQYF
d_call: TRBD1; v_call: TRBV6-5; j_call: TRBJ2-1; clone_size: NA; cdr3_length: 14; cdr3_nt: TGTGCCAGCAGTTCCGCACAGGGGGTGCATGAGCAGTTCTTC; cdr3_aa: CASSSAQGVHEQFF
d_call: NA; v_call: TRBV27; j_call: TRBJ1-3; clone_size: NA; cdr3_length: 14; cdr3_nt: TGTGCCAGCAGTTCGGGACAATCTGGAAACACCATATATTTT; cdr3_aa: CASSSGQSGNTIYF
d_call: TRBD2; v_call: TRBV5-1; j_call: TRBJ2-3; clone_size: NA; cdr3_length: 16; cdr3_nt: TGCGCCAGCAGCACGGCTAGCGGGAAGGTTACAGATACGCAGTATTTT; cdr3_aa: CASSTASGKVTDTQYF
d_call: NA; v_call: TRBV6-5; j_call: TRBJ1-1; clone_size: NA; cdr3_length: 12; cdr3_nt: TGTGCCAGTAGTCGCCGGGACACTGAAGCTTTCTTT; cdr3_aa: CASSRRDTEAFF
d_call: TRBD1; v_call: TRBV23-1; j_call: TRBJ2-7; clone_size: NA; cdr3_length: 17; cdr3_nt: TGCGCCAGCAGTCAACCCTCGGACAGGCAGGTCTCCTACGAGCAGTACTTC; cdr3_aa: CASSQPSDRQVSYEQYF
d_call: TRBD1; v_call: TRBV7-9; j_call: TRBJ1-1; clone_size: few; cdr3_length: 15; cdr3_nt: TGTGCCAGCAGCTTACACCGGGACAGGGGCACTGAAGCTTTCTTT; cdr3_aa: CASSLHRDRGTEAFF
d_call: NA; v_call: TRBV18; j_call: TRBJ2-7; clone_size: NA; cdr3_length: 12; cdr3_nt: TGTGCCAGCTCACCGTCGGCTTACGAGCAGTACTTC; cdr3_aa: CASSPSAYEQYF
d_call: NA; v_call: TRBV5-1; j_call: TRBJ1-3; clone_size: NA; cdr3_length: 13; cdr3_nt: TGCGCCAGCCAAGGGACTCCTGGAAACACCATATATTTT; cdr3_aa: CASQGTPGNTIYF
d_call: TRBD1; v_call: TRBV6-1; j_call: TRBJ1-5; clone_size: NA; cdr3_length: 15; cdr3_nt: TGTGCCAGCAGTGGGGGACAGGGAAGCAATCAGCCCCAGCATTTT; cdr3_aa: CASSGGQGSNQPQHF
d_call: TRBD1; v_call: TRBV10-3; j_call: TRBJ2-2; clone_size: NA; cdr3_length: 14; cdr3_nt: TGTGCCACGAACCAGGGGGCTTCCACCGGGGAGCTGTTTTTT; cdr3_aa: CATNQGASTGELFF
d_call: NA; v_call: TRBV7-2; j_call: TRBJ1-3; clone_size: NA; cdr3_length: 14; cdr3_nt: TGTGCCAGCAGCTCGACAGTAGCTGGAAACACCATATATTTT; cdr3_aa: CASSSTVAGNTIYF
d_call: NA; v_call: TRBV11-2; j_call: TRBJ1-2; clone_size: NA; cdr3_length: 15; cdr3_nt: TGTGCCAGCAGCTTAGTGTCAGGCAGCAACTATGGCTACACCTTC; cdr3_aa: CASSLVSGSNYGYTF
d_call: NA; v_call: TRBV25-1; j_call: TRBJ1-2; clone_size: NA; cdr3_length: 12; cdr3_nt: TGTGCCAGCAGTGACGGTAGATGGGGCTACACCTTC; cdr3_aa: CASSDGRWGYTF
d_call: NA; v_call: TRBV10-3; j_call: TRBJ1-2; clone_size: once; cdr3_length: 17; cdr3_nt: TGTGCCATCAGTCCCCAAGATCCAGGATTGTTAGTCTATGGCTACACCTTC; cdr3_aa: CAISPQDPGLLVYGYTF